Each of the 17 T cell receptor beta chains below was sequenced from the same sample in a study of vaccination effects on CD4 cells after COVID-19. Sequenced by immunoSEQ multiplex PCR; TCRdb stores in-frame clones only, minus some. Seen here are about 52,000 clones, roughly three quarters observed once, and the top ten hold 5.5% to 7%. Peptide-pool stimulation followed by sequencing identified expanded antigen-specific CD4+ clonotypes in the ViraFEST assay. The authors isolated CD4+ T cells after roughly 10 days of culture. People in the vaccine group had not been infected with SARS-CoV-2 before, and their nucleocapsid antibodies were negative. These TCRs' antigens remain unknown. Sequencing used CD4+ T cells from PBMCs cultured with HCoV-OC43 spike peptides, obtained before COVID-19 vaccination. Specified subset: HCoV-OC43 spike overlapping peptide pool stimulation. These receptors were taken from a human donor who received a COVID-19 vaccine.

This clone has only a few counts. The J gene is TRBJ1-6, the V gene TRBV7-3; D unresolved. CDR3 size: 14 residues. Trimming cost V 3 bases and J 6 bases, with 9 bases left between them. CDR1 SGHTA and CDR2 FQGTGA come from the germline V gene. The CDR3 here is CASSFDGVNSPLHF. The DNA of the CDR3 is TGTGCCAGCAGCTTCGACGGTGTTAATTCACCCCTCCACTTT.

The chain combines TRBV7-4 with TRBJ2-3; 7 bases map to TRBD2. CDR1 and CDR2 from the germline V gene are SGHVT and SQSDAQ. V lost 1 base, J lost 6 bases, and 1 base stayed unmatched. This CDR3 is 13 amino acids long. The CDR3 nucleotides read TGTGCCAGCAGCTTAGAGCGGGACGATACGCAGTATTTT. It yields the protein CASSLERDDTQYF.

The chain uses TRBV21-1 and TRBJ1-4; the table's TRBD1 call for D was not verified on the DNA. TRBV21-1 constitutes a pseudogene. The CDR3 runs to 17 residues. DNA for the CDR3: TGTGCCAGCAGCCACTTCCGGTCCGCCGACAACCCTAAAAAACTGTTTTTT. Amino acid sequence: CASSHFRSADNPKKLFF.

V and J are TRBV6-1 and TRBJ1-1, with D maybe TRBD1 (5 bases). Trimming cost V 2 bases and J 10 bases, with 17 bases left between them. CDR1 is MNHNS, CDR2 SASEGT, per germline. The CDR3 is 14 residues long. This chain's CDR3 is CASSELLTADRAFF. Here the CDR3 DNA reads TGTGCCAGCAGTGAACTCTTGACAGCTGACCGAGCTTTCTTT.

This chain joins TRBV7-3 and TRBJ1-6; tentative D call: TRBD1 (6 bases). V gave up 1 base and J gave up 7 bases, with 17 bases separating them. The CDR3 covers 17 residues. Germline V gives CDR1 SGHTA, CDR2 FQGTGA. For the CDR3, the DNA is TGTGCCAGCAGCTTAAGTGGGGGCGCCAGTGAAAATTCACCCCTCCACTTT. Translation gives CASSLSGGASENSPLHF.

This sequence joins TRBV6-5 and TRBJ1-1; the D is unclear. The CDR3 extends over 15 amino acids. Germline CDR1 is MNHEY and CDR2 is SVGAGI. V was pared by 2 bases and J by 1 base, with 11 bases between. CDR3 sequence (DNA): TGTGCCAGCAGTTACGATGGCAGGACGAACACTGAAGCTTTCTTT. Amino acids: CASSYDGRTNTEAFF.

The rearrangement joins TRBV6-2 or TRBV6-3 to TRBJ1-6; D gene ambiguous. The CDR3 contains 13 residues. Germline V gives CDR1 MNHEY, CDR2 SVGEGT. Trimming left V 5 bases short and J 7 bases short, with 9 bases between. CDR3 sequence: CASSAVRNSPLHF. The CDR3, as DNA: TGTGCCAGCAGTGCGGTAAGGAATTCACCCCTCCACTTT.

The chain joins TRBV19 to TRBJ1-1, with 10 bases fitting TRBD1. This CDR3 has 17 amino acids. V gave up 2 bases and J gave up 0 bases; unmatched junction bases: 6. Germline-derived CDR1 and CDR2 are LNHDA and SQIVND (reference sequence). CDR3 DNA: TGTGCCAGTAGTATAAGAAGGACAGGGGGGATGAACACTGAAGCTTTCTTT. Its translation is CASSIRRTGGMNTEAFF.

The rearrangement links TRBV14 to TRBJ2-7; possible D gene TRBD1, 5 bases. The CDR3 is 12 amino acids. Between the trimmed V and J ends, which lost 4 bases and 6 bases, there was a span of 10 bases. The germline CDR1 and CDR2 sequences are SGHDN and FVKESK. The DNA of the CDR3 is TGTGCCAGCAGCCTCCAGGGTGGCGAGCAGTACGTC. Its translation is CASSLQGGEQYV.

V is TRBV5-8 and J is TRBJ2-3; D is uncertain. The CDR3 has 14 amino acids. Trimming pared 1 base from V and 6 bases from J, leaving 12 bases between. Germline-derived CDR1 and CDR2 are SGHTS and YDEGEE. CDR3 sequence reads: CASSLRSGFDTQYF. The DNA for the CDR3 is TGTGCCAGCAGCTTGAGGTCCGGATTCGATACGCAGTATTTT.

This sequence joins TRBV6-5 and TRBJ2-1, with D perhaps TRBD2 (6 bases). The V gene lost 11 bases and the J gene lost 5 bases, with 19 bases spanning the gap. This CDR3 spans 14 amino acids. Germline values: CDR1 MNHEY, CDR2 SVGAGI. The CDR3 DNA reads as TGTGCCGGCTCACTAGCAGACTCTCACAATGAGCAGTTCTTC. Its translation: CAGSLADSHNEQFF.

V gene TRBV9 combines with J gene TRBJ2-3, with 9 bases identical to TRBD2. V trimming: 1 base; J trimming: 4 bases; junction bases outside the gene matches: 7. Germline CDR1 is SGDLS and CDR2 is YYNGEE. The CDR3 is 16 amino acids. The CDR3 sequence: CASSVSGGGAPDTQYF. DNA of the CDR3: TGTGCCAGCAGCGTAAGCGGCGGGGGGGCCCCAGATACGCAGTATTTT.

CDR3 bases: TGCGCCAGCAGCTTGTCACCACTCTCCTACAATGAGCAGTTCTTC. This translates into CASSLSPLSYNEQFF. The genes are TRBV5-1 and TRBJ2-1; no reliable D call. The germline CDR1 and CDR2 sequences are SGHRS and YFSETQ. Trimming removed 1 base at V and 0 bases at J, with 8 bases between. The CDR3 runs 15 residues.

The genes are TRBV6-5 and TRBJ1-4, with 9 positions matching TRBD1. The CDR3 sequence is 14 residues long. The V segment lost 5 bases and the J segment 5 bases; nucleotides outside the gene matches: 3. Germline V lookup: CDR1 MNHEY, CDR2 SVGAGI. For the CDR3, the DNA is TGTGCCAGCAGTCGGACAGGGGCGAATGAAAAACTGTTTTTT. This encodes CASSRTGANEKLFF.

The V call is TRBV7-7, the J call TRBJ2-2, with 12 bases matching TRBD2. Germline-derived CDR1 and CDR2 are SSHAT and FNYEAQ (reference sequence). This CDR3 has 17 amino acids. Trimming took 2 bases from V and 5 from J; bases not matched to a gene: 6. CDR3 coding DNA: TGTGCCAGCAGCTTAACTCTAGCGGGGGGGCGGACCGGGGAGCTGTTTTTT. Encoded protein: CASSLTLAGGRTGELFF.

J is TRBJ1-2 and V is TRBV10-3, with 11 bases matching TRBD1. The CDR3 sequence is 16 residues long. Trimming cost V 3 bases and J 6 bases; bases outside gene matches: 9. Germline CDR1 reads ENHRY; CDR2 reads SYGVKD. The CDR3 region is CAISDRRTGGIDGYTF. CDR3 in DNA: TGTGCCATCAGTGACCGACGGACAGGGGGCATAGATGGCTACACCTTC.

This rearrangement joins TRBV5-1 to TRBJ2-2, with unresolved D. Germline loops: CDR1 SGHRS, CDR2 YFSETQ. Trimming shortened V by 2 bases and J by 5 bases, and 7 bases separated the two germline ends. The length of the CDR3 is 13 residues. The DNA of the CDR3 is TGCGCCAGCAGCTTATCTCTAACCGGGGAGCTGTTTTTT. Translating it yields CASSLSLTGELFF.